Shown below are 9 T cell receptor delta chains from a single sample sequenced in a study of gammadelta T cells in human blood. TCRdb made new clone calls on the RT-PCR reads using CATT. Of around 500 delta-chain clones in the sample, less than 70% were seen once. The sample comprised non-Vgamma9Vdelta2 gamma-delta T cells from fetal blood. The receptors originated from a human fetus.

By frequency in the sample, this clone is hyperexpanded (1% or more). This CDR3 is also generated by other DNA sequences in the sample. V usage is TRAV29/DV5 and J usage is TRDJ1, with TRDD3 identical over 8 bases. The junction had 7 bases not matched to a gene; V was cut back by 0 bases and J by 0 bases. The CDR3 extends over 16 amino acids. Germline loops: CDR1 NSMFDY, CDR2 ISSIKDK. In nucleotides, the CDR3 is TGTGCAGCAAGCGCGACTGGGGGTCCATACACCGATAAACTCATCTTT. Its translation is CAASATGGPYTDKLIF.

Note on this clone: TCRdb has a much larger clone's protein, which differs at residue 9 from the translation of this DNA, likely because of a read error; what is shown is the protein translated from the DNA. J is TRDJ3 and V is TRDV1; TRDD3 matches 7 bases. Germline assignment: CDR1 TSWWSYY and CDR2 QGS. This CDR3 has 18 amino acids. Trimming removed 0 bases from V and 0 bases from J; junction bases left unmatched: 2. Here the CDR3 DNA reads TGTGCTCTTGGGGAACTGGGGGATGGCTCCTGGGACACCCGACAGATGTTTTTC. It yields the protein CALGELGDGSWDTRQMFF.

In regard to this clone: This likely reflects a read error, since a far larger clone is one base away. The chain links TRDV1 to TRDJ2; 8 bases fit TRDD3. This CDR3 comprises 21 residues. Germline CDR1 and CDR2: TSWWSYY and QGS. Written as DNA, the CDR3 is TGTGCTCTTGGGGAACGCGGCCTTGTACTGGGGGGCCCCTCTTTGAAAGCACAACTCTTCTTT. Translating gives CALGERGLVLGGPSLKAQLFF.

About this clone itself: A far larger clone is just one base off, so this is likely a read error. The chain is built from TRDV2 and TRDJ1; 7 bases map to TRDD3. The germline V gene encodes CDR1 GEAIGNYY and CDR2 EKD. V gave up 2 bases and J gave up 1 base; unmatched junction bases: 6. This CDR3 has 15 residues. The CDR3 spells CACDKPGDATDKLIF. DNA of the CDR3: TGTGCCTGTGACAAGCCGGGGGATGCCACCGATAAACTCATCTTT.

This clone is classed as hyperexpanded. The same CDR3 is also encoded by other DNA sequences in this sample. The V gene is TRDV1, the J gene TRDJ1; perhaps TRDD3 as D (5 bases). Trimming left V 1 base short and J 0 bases short, with 9 bases between. The CDR3 is made up of 15 amino acids. CDR1 and CDR2 from the germline V gene are TSWWSYY and QGS. CDR3 region: CALGERGGYTDKLIF. In nucleotides, the CDR3 is TGTGCTCTTGGGGAACGGGGAGGGTACACCGATAAACTCATCTTT.

The V gene is TRDV2, the J gene TRDJ3; 7 bases agree with TRDD3. Per germline, CDR1 GEAIGNYY and CDR2 EKD. J gave up 0 bases and V 0 bases, and 13 bases lay outside the gene matches. This CDR3 has 21 residues. DNA for the CDR3: TGTGCCTGTGACACCGTTCAATCCCTGGGGGCTACCTCCTGGGACACCCGACAGATGTTTTTC. Protein product: CACDTVQSLGATSWDTRQMFF.

Regarding this clone: The TCRdb protein, from a much larger clone, departs from this DNA's translation at residue 9, likely by read error; the protein shown derives from the DNA. The chain links TRAV29/DV5 to TRDJ1; TRDD3 agrees at 12 bases. The junction had 26 bases not matched to a gene; V was cut back by 2 bases and J by 0 bases. The CDR3 contains 23 residues. The V gene's germline CDR1 is NSMFDY and CDR2 ISSIKDK. Here the CDR3 reads CAARDPSYAFSGGYAAYTDKLIF. CDR3 coding DNA: TGTGCAGCAAGGGACCCTTCCTACGCTTTCTCTGGGGGATACGCGGCGTACACCGATAAACTCATCTTT. The whole variable domain, filled in from reference TRAV29/DV5 and TRDJ1, reads DQQVKQNSPSLSVQEGRISILNCDYTNSMFDYFLWYKKYPAEGPTFLISISSIKDKNEDGRFTVFLNKSAKHLSLHIVPSQPGDSAVYFCAARDPSYAFSGGYAAYTDKLIFGKGTRVTVEP.

With respect to this clone: Translating this DNA gives a protein that differs at residue 9 from the TCRdb one, which belongs to a much larger clone; a read error is likely, and the protein shown is this translation. The chain carries TRAV29/DV5 and TRDJ2, with 9 bases identical to TRDD3. CDR1 NSMFDY and CDR2 ISSIKDK come from the germline V gene. The CDR3 is made up of 13 amino acids. In nucleotides, the CDR3 is TGTGCAGCAAAACTGGGGGAGACAACACAACTCTTCTTT. This gives the protein CAAKLGETTQLFF.

Turning to this clone: This likely traces to a read error, being one base from a far larger clone. The chain carries TRDV1 and TRDJ1; the match to TRDD3 covers 7 bases. V lost 2 bases and J lost 0; bases outside the gene matches: 24. The CDR3 length is 22 residues. Germline CDR1 TSWWSYY, CDR2 QGS. This chain's CDR3 is CALGEDSAREVSGDYYTDKLIF. In DNA form, the CDR3 reads TGTGCTCTTGGGGAAGACTCAGCACGCGAGGTCTCGGGGGATTATTACACCGATAAACTCATCTTT.